These T cell receptor beta chains were read from a single sample in a study of radiotherapy plus CTLA-4 blockade in lung cancer. Data came from immunoSEQ multiplex PCR; TCRdb stores just in-frame clones and leaves some out. The repertoire consists of about 64,000 clones, with around 74% occurring once and the leading ten covering about 8%. The material was peripheral blood, obtained from a patient treated with radiotherapy plus ipilimumab. These receptors all stem from a human donor with non-small cell lung cancer whose response to radiotherapy plus ipilimumab could not be evaluated. Both conserved end residues are part of each CDR3. D genes are given only for firm matches. The size entry is marked missing in some rows and otherwise reads once, few, many or a size class.

d_gene	abundance	v_gene	j_gene	CDR3aa	CDR3nt
TRBD1	few	TRBV6-1	TRBJ2-1	CASSTDRGPYNEQFF	TGTGCCAGCAGTACCGACAGGGGACCTTACAATGAGCAGTTCTTC
TRBD1	.	TRBV6-1	TRBJ1-2	CASSRRDRENYGYTF	TGTGCCAGCAGTCGCAGGGACAGGGAGAACTATGGCTACACCTTC
TRBD1	.	TRBV7-9	TRBJ2-2	CASSPGQENTGELFF	TGTGCCAGCAGCCCTGGACAGGAGAACACCGGGGAGCTGTTTTTT
TRBD2	.	TRBV13	TRBJ2-3	CASGGRAASADTQYF	TGTGCCAGCGGCGGGAGGGCGGCGAGCGCAGATACGCAGTATTTT
TRBD2	.	TRBV18	TRBJ2-2	CASSPWTSGGGTGELFF	TGTGCCAGCTCACCTTGGACTAGCGGGGGCGGCACCGGGGAGCTGTTTTTT
TRBD1	few	TRBV30	TRBJ1-6	CAWSVQGNSPLHF	TGTGCCTGGAGTGTACAGGGGAACTCACCCCTCCACTTT
TRBD1	few	TRBV6-5	TRBJ2-2	CASSSDRESGELFF	TGTGCCAGCAGTTCCGACAGGGAGTCGGGGGAGCTGTTTTTT
TRBD1	.	TRBV30	TRBJ1-1	CAWLEGGSTEAFF	TGTGCCTGGCTAGAAGGGGGCTCCACTGAAGCTTTCTTT
.	.	TRBV6-6	TRBJ1-2	CASGEGYGYTF	TGTGCCAGCGGTGAGGGCTATGGCTACACCTTC
TRBD2	.	TRBV7-3	TRBJ2-1	CASSLTGGLAGDSEQFF	TGTGCCAGCAGCTTAACCGGCGGGCTAGCGGGAGATTCTGAGCAGTTCTTC